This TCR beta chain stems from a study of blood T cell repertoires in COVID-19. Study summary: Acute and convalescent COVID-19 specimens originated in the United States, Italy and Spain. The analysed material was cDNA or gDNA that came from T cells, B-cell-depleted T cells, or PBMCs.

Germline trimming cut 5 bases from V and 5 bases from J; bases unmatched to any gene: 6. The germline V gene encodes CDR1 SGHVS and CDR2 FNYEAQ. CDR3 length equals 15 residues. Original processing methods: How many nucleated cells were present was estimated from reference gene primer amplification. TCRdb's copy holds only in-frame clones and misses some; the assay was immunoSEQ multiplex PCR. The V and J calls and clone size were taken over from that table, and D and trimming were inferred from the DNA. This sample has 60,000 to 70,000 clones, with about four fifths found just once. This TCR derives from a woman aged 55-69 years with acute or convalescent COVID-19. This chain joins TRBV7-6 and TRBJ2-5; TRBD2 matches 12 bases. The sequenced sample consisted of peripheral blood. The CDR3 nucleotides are TGTGCCAGCAGCCCACGGACTAGCGGGGAGGAGACCCAGTACTTC. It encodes CASSPRTSGEETQYF.